Below are 31 T cell receptor beta chains sequenced from a single sample in a study of T cells in Graves' hyperthyroidism and ophthalmopathy. There were TCR beta CDR3 regions amplified from RNA transcripts. First-round RT-PCR with HTBI primers amplified the TCR CDR3 region. MiXCR, applied by TCRdb to the multiplex PCR reads, yields one record per CDR3 protein. The sample lists some 250,000 distinct CDR3 sequences; less than 15% were seen once. The sample taken for sequencing was blood. The receptors come from a woman in her thirties or forties with Graves' hyperthyroidism that later progressed to Graves' ophthalmopathy.

In this sample, this clonotype turned up many times. The J gene is TRBJ2-2, the V gene TRBV7-3; no reliable D call. The CDR3 consists of 14 residues. Between the trimmed V and J ends, which lost 0 bases and 5 bases, there was a span of 7 bases. Germline V gives CDR1 SGHTA, CDR2 FQGTGA. The CDR3 here is CASSLTGGTGELFF. As DNA, the CDR3 is TGTGCCAGCAGCTTAACGGGTGGGACCGGGGAGCTGTTTTTT.

This clonotype was detected a few times. The chain combines TRBV6-2 or TRBV6-3 with TRBJ2-1; unclear D gene. The CDR3 is made up of 12 amino acids. The V gene's germline CDR1 is MNHEY and CDR2 SVGEGT. The V end was cut by 7 bases, the J end by 10 bases, with 14 bases between. This CDR3 reads CASKNTVGEQFF. CDR3 DNA sequence: TGTGCCAGCAAAAACACGGTAGGCGAGCAGTTCTTC.

This clonotype was detected a few times. Since a much larger clone is just one base distant, this may be a read error. CDR3 sequence: CTSSLSGPDGLFNEQFF. For the CDR3, the DNA is TGTACCAGCAGTTTATCTGGCCCCGACGGTCTGTTCAATGAGCAGTTCTTC. The V and J genes are TRBV27 and TRBJ2-1; no clear D gene. This CDR3 is built from 17 residues. Germline V CDR1 and CDR2: MNHEY, SMNVEV (reference sequence).

V and J are TRBV2 and TRBJ2-7; 10 positions agree with TRBD1. From germline, CDR1 is SNHLY and CDR2 FYNNEI. The length of the CDR3 is 14 residues. After removal of 7 bases from V and 4 bases from J, the junction contained 7 bases not matched to a gene. The CDR3 spells CASTGGTGDYEQYF. In DNA form, the CDR3 reads TGTGCCAGCACCGGAGGGACAGGGGATTACGAGCAGTACTTC.

This clonotype was seen at least ten times. This chain connects TRBV2 to TRBJ1-6; D not certain. Germline loops: CDR1 SNHLY, CDR2 FYNNEI. CDR3 length: 14 amino acids. Trimming took off 5 bases at V and 10 bases at J, with 15 bases between the two ends. The CDR3 nucleotides are TGTGCCAGCAGTACGTCCACGGTGGGCTCACCCCTCCACTTT. Amino acid sequence: CASSTSTVGSPLHF. The complete variable domain, with remaining parts taken from reference TRBV2 and TRBJ1-6, reads EPEVTQTPSHQVTQMGQEVILRCVPISNHLYFYWYRQILGQKVEFLVSFYNNEISEKSEIFDDQFSVERPDGSNFTLKIRSTKLEDSAMYFCASSTSTVGSPLHFGNGTRLTVT.

This clonotype was recorded many times. The chain recombines TRBV28 with TRBJ2-1; D perhaps matches TRBD1 (5 bases). The V gene lost 7 bases and the J gene lost 4 bases, with 14 bases spanning the gap. Germline values: CDR1 MDHEN, CDR2 SYDVKM. The CDR3 runs 14 residues. The CDR3 region has the DNA TGTGCCAGCACCGCCCTCCAGGGTTACAATGAGCAGTTCTTC. Its protein product is CASTALQGYNEQFF.

In this sample, this clonotype turned up many times. This chain connects TRBV25-1 to TRBJ2-7; 9 bases are shared with TRBD1. Per the germline V gene, CDR1 is MGHDK and CDR2 is SYGVNS. The CDR3 sequence is 14 residues long. The V segment lost 7 bases and the J segment 3 bases; nucleotides outside the gene matches: 7. CDR3 in amino acids: CASTKDRGGYEQYF. The CDR3 DNA reads as TGTGCCAGCACTAAGGACAGGGGAGGCTACGAGCAGTACTTC.

This clonotype was seen many times. The chain employs TRBV28 and TRBJ2-5; 12 bases map to TRBD2. Germline CDR1 is MDHEN and CDR2 is SYDVKM. This CDR3 has 18 amino acids. V was clipped by 8 bases and J by 4 bases; unmatched bases: 17. The CDR3 here is CASSHPRLAGVGGETQYF. CDR3 sequence (DNA): TGTGCCAGCTCCCACCCACGACTAGCGGGGGTTGGGGGAGAGACCCAGTACTTC.

The CDR3 region is CASSGQTGKAEQYF. DNA of the CDR3: TGCGCCAGCAGCGGCCAGACAGGGAAAGCCGAGCAGTACTTC. This chain uses TRBV5-1 with TRBJ2-7, with TRBD1 matching over 7 bases. Per the germline V gene, CDR1 is SGHRS and CDR2 is YFSETQ. J was trimmed by 6 bases and V by 4 bases; bases with no gene match: 10. The CDR3 has 14 amino acids.

This clonotype has a handful of counts. J is TRBJ1-3 and V is TRBV6-6; TRBD1 might be the D (5 bases). V was clipped by 1 base and J by 5 bases, with 21 bases between them. The V gene's germline CDR1 is MNHNY and CDR2 SVGAGI (reference sequence). The CDR3 loop spans 18 amino acids. The CDR3 here is CASSYYPELSGLRNTIYF. CDR3 bases: TGTGCCAGCAGTTACTATCCCGAACTTTCAGGGTTAAGAAACACCATATATTTT.

This clonotype occurred many times. The chain links TRBV30 to TRBJ2-1; D is perhaps TRBD2 (6 bases). This CDR3 is 16 amino acids long. Germline CDR1 and CDR2: GTSNPN and SVGIG (reference sequence). Trimming stripped 1 base from V and 5 bases from J, with 18 bases between. The CDR3 protein is CAWSGSGVFPDNEQFF. The DNA for the CDR3 is TGTGCCTGGAGTGGGTCGGGAGTTTTTCCCGACAATGAGCAGTTCTTC.

In its sample, this clonotype was seen many times. This chain joins TRBV6-2 or TRBV6-3 and TRBJ2-7, with TRBD1 matching over 10 bases. The ends lost 5 bases at V and 5 bases at J; junction bases unmatched: 9. Germline V lookup: CDR1 MNHEY, CDR2 SVGEGT. The CDR3 runs to 15 residues. The CDR3 DNA sequence: TGTGCCAGCAGTGCTCCGGGACAGGGGATCAACGAGCAGTACTTC. This translates into CASSAPGQGINEQYF.

The table lists this clonotype with many counts. The chain has TRBV4-1 and TRBJ2-7; no clear D gene. The germline V gene encodes CDR1 MGHRA and CDR2 YSYEKL. The CDR3 totals 13 residues. V was shortened by 4 bases and J by 5 bases, with 12 bases between the two germline ends. In DNA, the CDR3 is TGCGCCAGCAGCCCCCTAGGTTTGCACGAGCAGTACTTC. This translates into CASSPLGLHEQYF.

Only a few counts were recorded for this clonotype. The genes are TRBV9 and TRBJ2-2; 11 nucleotides line up with TRBD1. Germline V gives CDR1 SGDLS, CDR2 YYNGEE. This CDR3 has 15 amino acids. Unmatched junction bases numbered 4, after V lost 4 bases and J lost 5 bases. CDR3 sequence: CASSTGTGGTGELFF. Here the CDR3 DNA reads TGTGCCAGCAGCACCGGGACAGGGGGGACCGGGGAGCTGTTTTTT.

This clonotype has ten or more counts. The genes are TRBV3-1 and TRBJ2-2; possibly TRBD2 for D (5 bases). The CDR3 has 14 amino acids. V was clipped by 3 bases and J by 2 bases, with 7 bases between them. Looked up from germline, CDR1 is LGHDT and CDR2 is YNNKEL (reference sequence). CDR3 sequence reads: CASSHGVNTGELFF. In nucleotides, the CDR3 is TGTGCCAGCAGCCACGGGGTCAACACCGGGGAGCTGTTTTTT.

The rearrangement joins TRBV5-1 to TRBJ2-6, with D possibly TRBD1 on 6 matching bases. V was cut by 4 bases and J by 2 bases, with 10 bases left in between. CDR3 length: 15 residues. Germline V CDR1 and CDR2: SGHRS, YFSETQ. CDR3 sequence: CASSTQGPGANVLTF. The CDR3 DNA follows: TGCGCCAGCAGCACCCAGGGGCCTGGGGCCAACGTCCTGACTTTC.

The chain uses TRBV9 and TRBJ2-7; weak D call: TRBD1 (6 bases). The CDR3 totals 16 residues. CDR1 and CDR2 (germline): SGDLS, YYNGEE. The ends were cut back, 0 bases at V and 3 bases at J, with 16 bases in the middle. CDR3 sequence reads: CASSVAGQGFLYEQYF. CDR3 nucleotides: TGTGCCAGCAGCGTAGCTGGGCAGGGGTTCCTCTACGAGCAGTACTTC.

The CDR3, as DNA: TGTGCCTGGAGATTGACGGGAGGGCGGAATGAGCAGTTCTTC. This translates into CAWRLTGGRNEQFF. This rearrangement joins TRBV30 to TRBJ2-1; TRBD2 matches 8 bases. Per germline, CDR1 GTSNPN and CDR2 SVGIG (reference sequence). The CDR3 extends over 14 amino acids. The V gene end was trimmed by 3 bases and the J gene end by 7 bases; junction bases not matched to a gene: 8.

This clonotype was seen many times. The chain has TRBV28 and TRBJ2-7; 7 bases agree with TRBD2. CDR1 and CDR2 from the germline V gene are MDHEN and SYDVKM. The CDR3 length is 15 residues. V lost 6 bases and J lost 2; bases outside the gene matches: 10. As DNA, the CDR3 is TGTGCCAGCAGACCAACTCCGGGAGGAGCCTACGAGCAGTACTTC. Amino acid sequence: CASRPTPGGAYEQYF.

Ten or more counts support this clonotype. The chain combines TRBV6-1 with TRBJ1-6, with no clear D. CDR3 length equals 14 residues. Germline loops: CDR1 MNHNS, CDR2 SASEGT. Deletions cut 11 bases from V and 4 bases from J, with 15 bases between. The CDR3 DNA sequence: TGTGCCTCTACGGGATTGGTTTATAATTCACCCCTCCACTTT. This codes for CASTGLVYNSPLHF.

This clonotype was recorded at least ten times. This chain links TRBV11-2 with TRBJ2-7, with TRBD2 matching over 8 bases. Germline CDR1 reads SGHAT; CDR2 reads FQNNGV. Trimming took 1 base from V and 4 from J; bases not matched to a gene: 6. The CDR3 is 15 amino acids. CDR3 DNA: TGTGCCAGCAGCTTAGTCATGGCGGGAGGTTACGAGCAGTACTTC. Its translation: CASSLVMAGGYEQYF.

The rearrangement uses TRBV4-1 and TRBJ1-6, with no clear D. Germline CDR1 MGHRA, CDR2 YSYEKL. CDR3 length: 18 amino acids. Trimming stripped 0 bases from V and 0 bases from J, with 12 bases between. CDR3 sequence reads: CASSQEGVGSSYNSPLHF. In DNA form, the CDR3 reads TGCGCCAGCAGCCAAGAAGGAGTTGGAAGCTCCTATAATTCACCCCTCCACTTT.

This clonotype was counted at least ten times. Relative to the germline gene, one junction end is altered; a read error may explain this. The gene calls are TRBV7-8 and TRBJ1-2; D unresolved. The CDR3 is 15 amino acids. Germline CDR1 SGHVS, CDR2 FQNEAQ. The CDR3 DNA follows: TGTGCCAGCAGCCCAAGGACCCGCGGGAACTATGACTACACCTTC. Amino acid sequence: CASSPRTRGNYDYTF.

This clonotype was seen a handful of times. The rearrangement joins TRBV30 to TRBJ1-3, with D possibly being TRBD1 (5 bases). CDR1 and CDR2 (germline): GTSNPN, SVGIG (reference sequence). V was shortened by 5 bases and J by 7 bases, with 12 bases between the two germline ends. The CDR3 covers 12 residues. CDR3 DNA sequence: TGTGCCTGGGCCCGGGGGGGGAACACCATATATTTT. Its protein is CAWARGGNTIYF.

This clonotype was found many times. J is TRBJ2-1 and V is TRBV6-1, with 9 bases identical to TRBD1. The trim removed 1 base at V and 4 bases at J, leaving 5 bases unmatched. Germline-derived CDR1 and CDR2 are MNHNS and SASEGT. This CDR3 is 16 amino acids long. CDR3: CASSEDTGGPYNEQFF. DNA for the CDR3: TGTGCCAGCAGTGAAGATACAGGGGGCCCATACAATGAGCAGTTCTTC.

This clonotype was seen many times. The chain combines TRBV7-9 with TRBJ2-1, with 7 positions matching TRBD1. V gave up 3 bases and J gave up 5 bases; unmatched junction bases: 10. The CDR3 is 16 amino acids. The germline V gene has CDR1 SEHNR and CDR2 FQNEAQ (reference sequence). CDR3 in amino acids: CASSFRGTENNNEQFF. As DNA, the CDR3 is TGTGCCAGCAGCTTTAGGGGGACAGAAAACAACAATGAGCAGTTCTTC.

This clonotype was counted at least ten times. The chain combines TRBV6-5 with TRBJ2-7, with TRBD1 identical over 9 bases. Germline-derived CDR1 and CDR2 are MNHEY and SVGAGI. This CDR3 is 21 amino acids long. J was trimmed by 3 bases and V by 0 bases; bases with no gene match: 21. The CDR3 here is CASSYSPFGAHQGQGFYEQYF. The CDR3 coding sequence is TGTGCCAGCAGTTACTCCCCTTTTGGTGCACATCAGGGACAGGGATTCTACGAGCAGTACTTC.

The sample holds many counts of this clonotype. V is TRBV12-3 or TRBV12-4 and J is TRBJ1-1, with 8 nucleotides matching TRBD1. The CDR3 runs 15 residues. V shed 5 bases, J shed 2 bases, and the junction held 7 bases outside the gene matches. The CDR3: CASSIYRGTNTEAFF. For the CDR3, the DNA is TGTGCCAGCAGTATCTACAGGGGGACCAACACTGAAGCTTTCTTT.

This clonotype was found a few times. The CDR3 is CASSYRTLGGHTEAFF. In DNA form, the CDR3 reads TGTGCCAGCAGCTACCGGACACTCGGGGGCCACACTGAAGCTTTCTTT. The V call is TRBV7-9, the J call TRBJ1-1; perhaps TRBD1 as D (6 bases). CDR1 is SEHNR and CDR2 is FQNEAQ in the germline V gene (reference sequence). V shed 4 bases and J shed 3 bases, with 18 bases lying between them. CDR3 length: 16 residues.

This clonotype was seen a handful of times. This may be a read error: a much more frequent sequence differs by one nucleotide. The genes are TRBV7-9 and TRBJ2-7, with 9 bases that match TRBD1. V was clipped by 0 bases and J by 2 bases; unmatched bases: 8. Per germline, CDR1 SEHNR and CDR2 FQNEAQ (reference sequence). The CDR3 loop spans 17 amino acids. The CDR3 coding sequence is TGTGCCAGCAGCTTAGCGCATGGGACAGGGACGGCCTACGAGCAGTACTTC. Encoded protein: CASSLAHGTGTAYEQYF.

This chain links TRBV30 with TRBJ2-1, with no clear D. Trimming removed 2 bases at V and 4 bases at J, with 3 bases between. CDR1 and CDR2 (germline): GTSNPN, SVGIG (reference sequence). The CDR3 loop spans 11 amino acids. The chain's CDR3 is CAWSQYNEQFF. The CDR3 DNA reads TGTGCCTGGAGTCAGTACAATGAGCAGTTCTTC.